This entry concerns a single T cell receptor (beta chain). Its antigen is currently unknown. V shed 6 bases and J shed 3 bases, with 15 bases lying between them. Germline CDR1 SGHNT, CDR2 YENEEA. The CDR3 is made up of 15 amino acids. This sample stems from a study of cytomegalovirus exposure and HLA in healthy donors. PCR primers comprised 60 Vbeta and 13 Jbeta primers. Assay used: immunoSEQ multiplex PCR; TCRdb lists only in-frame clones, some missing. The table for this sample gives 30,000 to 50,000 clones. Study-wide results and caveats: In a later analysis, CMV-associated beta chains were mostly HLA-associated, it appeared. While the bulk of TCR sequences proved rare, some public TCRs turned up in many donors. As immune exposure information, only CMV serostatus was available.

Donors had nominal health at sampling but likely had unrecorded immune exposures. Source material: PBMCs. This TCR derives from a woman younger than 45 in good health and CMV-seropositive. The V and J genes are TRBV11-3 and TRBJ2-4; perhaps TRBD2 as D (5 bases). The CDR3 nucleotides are TGTGCCAGCAGATCCGGGGATAGGGACAAAAACATTCAGTACTTC. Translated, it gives CASRSGDRDKNIQYF.